Below are 5 T cell receptor beta chains sequenced from a single sample in a study of blood T cell repertoires in COVID-19. The repertoire was sequenced with immunoSEQ multiplex PCR; TCRdb's copy has only in-frame clones and lacks some. This table holds about 280,000 clones, roughly 87% found once. Sequences were obtained from PBMCs or T cells enriched from blood (not recorded which). Receptor source: a woman in her twenties or thirties who had recovered from COVID-19.

This chain uses TRBV28 with TRBJ1-2; 7 bases are a match to TRBD1. The CDR3 consists of 16 residues. The trim removed 5 bases at V and 2 bases at J, leaving 11 bases unmatched. Germline CDR1 is MDHEN and CDR2 is SYDVKM. CDR3 sequence reads: CASSLKGTVKNYGYTF. The CDR3 DNA reads TGTGCCAGCAGTCTAAAGGGGACAGTGAAAAACTATGGCTACACCTTC.

V gene TRBV18 combines with J gene TRBJ1-1; tentative D call: TRBD1 (5 bases). The CDR3 loop spans 14 amino acids. Trimming cost V 2 bases and J 1 base, with 8 bases left between them. Per germline, CDR1 KGHSH and CDR2 LQKENI. In DNA, the CDR3 is TGTGCCAGCTCACCAGGGGCCAAGAACACTGAAGCTTTCTTT. As protein: CASSPGAKNTEAFF.

The CDR3 nucleotides are TGTGCCAGCAGCACGAGGACAGGGGGCTCCTATGGCTACACCTTC. Translation: CASSTRTGGSYGYTF. V usage is TRBV5-4 and J usage is TRBJ1-2; 11 positions match TRBD1. Germline CDR1 and CDR2: SGHNT and YYREEE (reference sequence). The CDR3 runs to 15 residues. With 4 bases clipped from V and 4 bases from J, the junction kept 6 bases outside the gene matches.

The V and J genes are TRBV5-1 and TRBJ2-1; 7 bases fit TRBD2. The germline V gene has CDR1 SGHRS and CDR2 YFSETQ. CDR3 length: 15 amino acids. V lost 4 bases and J lost 8; bases outside the gene matches: 12. Here the CDR3 reads CASSPWGGPVYEQFF. The CDR3 region has the DNA TGCGCCAGCAGCCCGTGGGGAGGGCCTGTCTATGAGCAGTTCTTC.

In this sample, this clone turned up many times. The rearrangement links TRBV27 to TRBJ1-1, with TRBD1 matching 8 bases. This CDR3 is built from 19 residues. Germline lookup yields CDR1 MNHEY and CDR2 SMNVEV (reference sequence). The J segment lost 6 bases and the V segment lost 8 bases, leaving 26 bases of the junction unmatched. CDR3: CASQKSRTDRGRPNAEAFF. Here the CDR3 DNA reads TGTGCCAGCCAAAAGTCCCGTACTGACAGGGGACGACCCAATGCTGAAGCTTTCTTT.